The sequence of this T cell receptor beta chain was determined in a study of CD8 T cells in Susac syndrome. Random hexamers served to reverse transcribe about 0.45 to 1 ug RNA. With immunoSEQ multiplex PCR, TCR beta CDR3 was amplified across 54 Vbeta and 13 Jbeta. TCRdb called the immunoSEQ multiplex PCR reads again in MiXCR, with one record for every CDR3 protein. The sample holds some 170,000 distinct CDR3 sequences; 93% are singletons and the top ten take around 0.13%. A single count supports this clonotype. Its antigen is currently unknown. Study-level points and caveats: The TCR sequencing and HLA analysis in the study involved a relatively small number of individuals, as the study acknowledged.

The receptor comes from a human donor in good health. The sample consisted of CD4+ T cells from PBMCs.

CDR3 in DNA: TGTGCCAGCAGCCAAGATCTTGTCGGCGGGGGGGTCACCGGGGAGCTGTTTTTT. Translated: CASSQDLVGGGVTGELFF. The J gene is TRBJ2-2, the V gene TRBV14, with 9 bases aligning to TRBD2. Looked up from germline, CDR1 is SGHDN and CDR2 is FVKESK. With 0 bases clipped from V and 4 bases from J, the junction kept 9 bases outside the gene matches. The CDR3 contains 18 residues.